Given below is one TCR beta chain in context. Its antigen is unidentified. The record originates from a study of T cell repertoires in cytomegalovirus infection. Study at large: Public TCR beta signatures were indicative of both CMV infection and a matching HLA type.

Study-level results: CMV-specific TCR beta clonotypes restricted by HLA-C dominated the ex vivo response. Carriers of CMV plus the relevant HLA were identified by cumulative public TCR beta family frequency.

TCRdb re-analysed the reads in MiXCR, keeping a single row per CDR3 protein. The sample lists under 200,000 distinct CDR3 sequences, nearly 9.5% occurring once. From germline, CDR1 is MDHEN and CDR2 SYDVKM. The trim removed 5 bases at V and 2 bases at J, leaving 5 bases unmatched. The CDR3 length is 14 residues. The receptor's source is a human donor in good health (CMV status not recorded). Some clones in this sample may be carry-over from other donors' samples. The J gene is TRBJ2-7, the V gene TRBV28; TRBD1 aligns across 8 bases. The sample comprised PBMCs. The CDR3 loop is CASSIGQGPYEQYF. CDR3 sequence (DNA): TGTGCCAGCAGTATAGGACAGGGACCCTACGAGCAGTACTTC. The whole variable domain, remainder taken from reference TRBV28 and TRBJ2-7, is DVKVTQSSRYLVKRTGEKVFLECVQDMDHENMFWYRQDPGLGLRLIYFSYDVKMKEKGDIPEGYSVSREKKERFSLILESASTNQTSMYLCASSIGQGPYEQYFGPGTRLTVT.